Listed below are T cell receptor beta chains from one sample, sequenced in a study of blood T cells in healthy people across ages. TCRdb called the 5' RACE reads again in MiXCR, with one record for every CDR3 protein. The sample includes about 1.6 million distinct CDR3 sequences, 30% to 40% of them seen just once. Sequenced input: blood. The receptors originated from a woman aged 25 to 45 in good health. Each CDR3 is given with its conserved first and last residue. D genes are given only for firm matches. A row's size may be missing; if present it is once, few, many or a size class.

d_gene: -
v_gene: TRBV20-1
len: 13
abundance: few
j_gene: TRBJ2-7
CDR3nt: TGCAGTGCTAGAGTGATGACCTCCTACGAGCAGTACTTC
CDR3aa: CSARVMTSYEQYF

d_gene: TRBD1
v_gene: TRBV7-4
len: 19
abundance: few
j_gene: TRBJ2-1
CDR3nt: TGTGCCAGCAGCTTTGTAGCTCGCTCAGGGGGCATTATTAACAATGAGCAGTTCTTC
CDR3aa: CASSFVARSGGIINNEQFF

d_gene: -
v_gene: TRBV7-2
len: 13
abundance: many
j_gene: TRBJ2-1
CDR3nt: TGTGCCAGCAGCGAAACTAATCTCAATGAGCAGTTCTTC
CDR3aa: CASSETNLNEQFF

d_gene: -
v_gene: TRBV5-1
len: 14
abundance: -
j_gene: TRBJ2-5
CDR3nt: TGCGCCAGCAGCCAGACAGTCCGCCAAGAGACCCAGTACTTC
CDR3aa: CASSQTVRQETQYF

d_gene: -
v_gene: TRBV5-1
len: 15
abundance: few
j_gene: TRBJ2-3
CDR3nt: TGCGCCAGCAGCTTGGGTGAGAGGAGCACAGATACGCAGTATTTT
CDR3aa: CASSLGERSTDTQYF

d_gene: -
v_gene: TRBV15
len: 15
abundance: -
j_gene: TRBJ1-5
CDR3nt: TGTGCCACCAGCAGACCAGGACACGGCAATCAGCCCCAGCATTTT
CDR3aa: CATSRPGHGNQPQHF

d_gene: -
v_gene: TRBV5-1
len: 15
abundance: few
j_gene: TRBJ2-1
CDR3nt: TGCGCCAGCAGGAGGGAGACTTCGGCGTACAATGAGCAGTTCTTC
CDR3aa: CASRRETSAYNEQFF

d_gene: -
v_gene: TRBV13
len: 14
abundance: -
j_gene: TRBJ1-1
CDR3nt: TGTGCCAGCAGAATATGGGGAACGCTGACTGAAGCTTTCTTT
CDR3aa: CASRIWGTLTEAFF

d_gene: -
v_gene: TRBV18
len: 13
abundance: few
j_gene: TRBJ2-1
CDR3nt: TGTGCCAGCTCACCAAGACAAGACAATGAGCAGTTCTTC
CDR3aa: CASSPRQDNEQFF

d_gene: TRBD1
v_gene: TRBV10-2
len: 16
abundance: -
j_gene: TRBJ2-1
CDR3nt: TGCGCCAGCAGTGATAGGGACAGGGGATTTTGGAATGAGCAGTTCTTC
CDR3aa: CASSDRDRGFWNEQFF

d_gene: -
v_gene: TRBV30
len: 14
abundance: once
j_gene: TRBJ2-5
CDR3nt: TGTGCCTGGAGTTACGGACAGTACCAAGAGACCCAGTACTTC
CDR3aa: CAWSYGQYQETQYF

d_gene: -
v_gene: TRBV12-3/TRBV12-4
len: 14
abundance: many
j_gene: TRBJ2-7
CDR3nt: TGTGCCAGCAGTTTAGGGACAGATTACTACGAGCAGTACTTC
CDR3aa: CASSLGTDYYEQYF

d_gene: -
v_gene: TRBV12-3/TRBV12-4
len: 15
abundance: -
j_gene: TRBJ2-7
CDR3nt: TGTGCCAGCAGTTACAGGGTCCCGAGCTCGGACGAGCAGTACTTC
CDR3aa: CASSYRVPSSDEQYF

d_gene: TRBD2
v_gene: TRBV20-1
len: 15
abundance: few
j_gene: TRBJ2-5
CDR3nt: TGCAGTGCTAGGGGGACTAGCGGCAACCAAGAGACCCAGTACTTC
CDR3aa: CSARGTSGNQETQYF

d_gene: -
v_gene: TRBV29-1
len: 14
abundance: -
j_gene: TRBJ2-7
CDR3nt: TGCAGCGTTGTTGGGGTGGGGGGCGTCGACGAGCAGTACTTC
CDR3aa: CSVVGVGGVDEQYF

d_gene: -
v_gene: TRBV18
len: 19
abundance: few
j_gene: TRBJ2-1
CDR3nt: TGTGCCAGCTCACAGCCCGGGGCTAGCCCTTGGGCCTCCTACAATGAGCAGTTCTTC
CDR3aa: CASSQPGASPWASYNEQFF

d_gene: -
v_gene: TRBV30
len: 12
abundance: few
j_gene: TRBJ2-7
CDR3nt: TGTGCCTGGGCCCGGGCTTCCTACGAGCAGTACTTC
CDR3aa: CAWARASYEQYF

d_gene: -
v_gene: TRBV7-9
len: 12
abundance: few
j_gene: TRBJ2-7
CDR3nt: TGTGCCAGCAGCTCGATTACCTACGAGCAGTACTTC
CDR3aa: CASSSITYEQYF

d_gene: TRBD1
v_gene: TRBV20-1
len: 13
abundance: few
j_gene: TRBJ1-1
CDR3nt: TGCAGTGCTGGGGACAGGGATCTTACTGAAGCTTTCTTT
CDR3aa: CSAGDRDLTEAFF

d_gene: -
v_gene: TRBV5-6
len: 14
abundance: many
j_gene: TRBJ1-2
CDR3nt: TGTGCCAGCAGCCGAAAGACGGTGGCCTATGGCTACACCTTC
CDR3aa: CASSRKTVAYGYTF

d_gene: -
v_gene: TRBV10-3
len: 11
abundance: many
j_gene: TRBJ2-3
CDR3nt: TGTGCCAGTACGAGGGGGGATACGCAGTATTTT
CDR3aa: CASTRGDTQYF

d_gene: TRBD2
v_gene: TRBV7-3
len: 14
abundance: many
j_gene: TRBJ2-1
CDR3nt: TGTGCCAGCAGCCGTAGCGGGGGGGCCAATGAGCAGTTCTTC
CDR3aa: CASSRSGGANEQFF

d_gene: -
v_gene: TRBV6-5
len: 15
abundance: few
j_gene: TRBJ1-1
CDR3nt: TGTGCCAGCAGTTACTCAGCGGGGGAGAACACTGAAGCTTTCTTT
CDR3aa: CASSYSAGENTEAFF

d_gene: -
v_gene: TRBV29-1
len: 16
abundance: few
j_gene: TRBJ1-6
CDR3nt: TGCAGCGTTGCTCTCCCGTCGGGCGGTTTTAATTCACCCCTCCACTTT
CDR3aa: CSVALPSGGFNSPLHF

d_gene: -
v_gene: TRBV27
len: 15
abundance: few
j_gene: TRBJ2-1
CDR3nt: TGTGCCAGCAGGATGACAGCACTAGAATATAATGAGCAGTTCTTC
CDR3aa: CASRMTALEYNEQFF

d_gene: -
v_gene: TRBV4-1
len: 15
abundance: few
j_gene: TRBJ1-1
CDR3nt: TGCGCCAGCAGCCAAGTCGGAGGGGGAAGCACTGAAGCTTTCTTT
CDR3aa: CASSQVGGGSTEAFF

d_gene: TRBD1
v_gene: TRBV5-1
len: 16
abundance: few
j_gene: TRBJ2-5
CDR3nt: TGCGCCAGCAGCTTGGAGCTACAGGGGCCCCAAGAGACCCAGTACTTC
CDR3aa: CASSLELQGPQETQYF

d_gene: TRBD2
v_gene: TRBV5-1
len: 16
abundance: -
j_gene: TRBJ2-2
CDR3nt: TGCGCCAGCAGCTTGGCATTAGCGGGAGAATCCGGGGAGCTGTTTTTT
CDR3aa: CASSLALAGESGELFF

d_gene: TRBD2
v_gene: TRBV20-1
len: 17
abundance: few
j_gene: TRBJ2-1
CDR3nt: TGCAGTCCTAGGAGACAACCAGGACTAGCGGGGGACGATGAGCAGTTCTTC
CDR3aa: CSPRRQPGLAGDDEQFF

d_gene: -
v_gene: TRBV20-1
len: 15
abundance: -
j_gene: TRBJ1-5
CDR3nt: TGCAGTGCTAGAGGAGACCGACGGAGCAATCAGCCCCAGCATTTT
CDR3aa: CSARGDRRSNQPQHF

d_gene: -
v_gene: TRBV7-9
len: 12
abundance: -
j_gene: TRBJ1-4
CDR3nt: TGTGCCAGCAGCGGAGAGACAGAAGAACTGTTTTTT
CDR3aa: CASSGETEELFF

d_gene: TRBD2
v_gene: TRBV20-1
len: 16
abundance: many
j_gene: TRBJ2-1
CDR3nt: TGCAGTGCTAGAGATCAACTAGCGGGTTCGTACAATGAGCAGTTCTTC
CDR3aa: CSARDQLAGSYNEQFF

d_gene: -
v_gene: TRBV13
len: 14
abundance: -
j_gene: TRBJ1-2
CDR3nt: TGTGCCAGCAGCTTACGGGAGAGCGGCTATGGCTACACCTTC
CDR3aa: CASSLRESGYGYTF

d_gene: -
v_gene: TRBV20-1
len: 14
abundance: -
j_gene: TRBJ2-5
CDR3nt: TGCAGTGCTAGAGGGCCGGTAGGGTGGGAGACCCAGTACTTC
CDR3aa: CSARGPVGWETQYF

d_gene: TRBD2
v_gene: TRBV12-3/TRBV12-4
len: 18
abundance: -
j_gene: TRBJ2-1
CDR3nt: TGTGCCAGCAGTCGAAACTATCGGACTAGCGGGGGGGTTAATGAGCAGTTCTTC
CDR3aa: CASSRNYRTSGGVNEQFF

d_gene: -
v_gene: TRBV12-3/TRBV12-4
len: 14
abundance: -
j_gene: TRBJ2-3
CDR3nt: TGTGCCAGCAGCTGGGGGGTAGCCCGGGATACGCAGTATTTT
CDR3aa: CASSWGVARDTQYF

d_gene: -
v_gene: TRBV20-1
len: 16
abundance: -
j_gene: TRBJ2-7
CDR3nt: TGCAGTGCTAGAGACCCGGGACTCCGCGGCTCCTACGAGCAGTACTTC
CDR3aa: CSARDPGLRGSYEQYF

d_gene: -
v_gene: TRBV20-1
len: 13
abundance: few
j_gene: TRBJ2-7
CDR3nt: TGCAGTGCTAGAGCCGGGACCACGAACGAGCAGTACTTC
CDR3aa: CSARAGTTNEQYF

d_gene: -
v_gene: TRBV4-1
len: 18
abundance: few
j_gene: TRBJ1-6
CDR3nt: TGCGCCAGCAGCCGCCCAGGACTTCTGAGCTCCTATAATTCACCCCTCCACTTT
CDR3aa: CASSRPGLLSSYNSPLHF

d_gene: TRBD2
v_gene: TRBV7-9
len: 15
abundance: many
j_gene: TRBJ2-7
CDR3nt: TGCGCCAGCAGCTTTTTAGCGGGAAGCTCCTACGAGCAGTACTTC
CDR3aa: CASSFLAGSSYEQYF

d_gene: TRBD2
v_gene: TRBV13
len: 15
abundance: -
j_gene: TRBJ2-3
CDR3nt: TGTGCCAGCAGCTTATCCTGGACTAGGGCAGATACGCAGTATTTT
CDR3aa: CASSLSWTRADTQYF

d_gene: -
v_gene: TRBV29-1
len: 11
abundance: few
j_gene: TRBJ2-2
CDR3nt: TGCAGCGTTGAGGGGAACGGGGAGCTGTTTTTT
CDR3aa: CSVEGNGELFF

d_gene: -
v_gene: TRBV4-2
len: 15
abundance: -
j_gene: TRBJ2-7
CDR3nt: TGTGCCAGCAGCCAAGAGGTAGTCGATTCCTACGAGCAGTACTTC
CDR3aa: CASSQEVVDSYEQYF

d_gene: -
v_gene: TRBV27
len: 14
abundance: -
j_gene: TRBJ2-7
CDR3nt: TGTGCCAGCAGTTTCGGGGGGCCCTTCTACGGGCAGTACTTC
CDR3aa: CASSFGGPFYGQYF

d_gene: -
v_gene: TRBV4-1
len: 16
abundance: many
j_gene: TRBJ2-3
CDR3nt: TGCGCCAGCAGCCCGACGTCGGAGGACCTTATAGATACGCAGTATTTT
CDR3aa: CASSPTSEDLIDTQYF

d_gene: -
v_gene: TRBV27
len: 14
abundance: -
j_gene: TRBJ2-7
CDR3nt: TGTGCCAGCAGTCACGTGACTCGGGGCGACGAGCAGTACTTC
CDR3aa: CASSHVTRGDEQYF